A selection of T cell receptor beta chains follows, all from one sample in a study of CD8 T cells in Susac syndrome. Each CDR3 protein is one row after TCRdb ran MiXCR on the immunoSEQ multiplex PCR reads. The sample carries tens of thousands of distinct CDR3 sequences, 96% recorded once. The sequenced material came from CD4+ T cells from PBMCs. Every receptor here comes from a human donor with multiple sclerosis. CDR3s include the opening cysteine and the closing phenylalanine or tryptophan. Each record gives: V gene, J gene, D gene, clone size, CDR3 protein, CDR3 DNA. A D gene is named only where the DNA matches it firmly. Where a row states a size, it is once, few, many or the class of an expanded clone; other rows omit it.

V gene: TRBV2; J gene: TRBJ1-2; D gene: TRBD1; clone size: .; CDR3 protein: CASSWGQGLYGYTF; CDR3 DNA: TGTGCCAGCAGCTGGGGACAGGGATTATATGGCTACACCTTC
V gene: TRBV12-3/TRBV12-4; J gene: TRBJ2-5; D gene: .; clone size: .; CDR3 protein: CASSRDSGTQYF; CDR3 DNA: TGTGCCAGCAGTCGGGACTCGGGAACCCAGTACTTC
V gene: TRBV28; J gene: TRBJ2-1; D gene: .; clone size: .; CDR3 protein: CASTRGFYNEQFF; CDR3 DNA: TGTGCCAGCACCCGAGGATTCTACAATGAGCAGTTCTTC
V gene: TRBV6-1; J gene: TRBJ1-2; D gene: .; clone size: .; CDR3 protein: CASSGPQGNYGYTF; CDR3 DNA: TGTGCCAGCAGTGGACCCCAGGGGAACTATGGCTACACCTTC
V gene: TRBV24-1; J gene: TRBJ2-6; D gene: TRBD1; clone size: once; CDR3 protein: CATSDGTASGANVLTF; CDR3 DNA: TGTGCCACCAGTGACGGGACAGCTTCTGGGGCCAACGTCCTGACTTTC
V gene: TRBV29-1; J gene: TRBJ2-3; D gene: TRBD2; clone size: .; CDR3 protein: CSVEPSGGPDTQYF; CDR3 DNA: TGCAGCGTTGAGCCTAGCGGGGGACCAGATACGCAGTATTTT
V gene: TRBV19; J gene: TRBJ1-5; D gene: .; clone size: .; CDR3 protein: CASKGIMGNQPQHF; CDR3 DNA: TGTGCCAGTAAAGGGATCATGGGTAATCAGCCCCAGCATTTT
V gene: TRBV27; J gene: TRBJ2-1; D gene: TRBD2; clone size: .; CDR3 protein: CASSSPRERGLSNEQFF; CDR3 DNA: TGTGCCAGCAGTTCCCCGCGGGAGCGGGGGCTCTCGAATGAGCAGTTCTTC
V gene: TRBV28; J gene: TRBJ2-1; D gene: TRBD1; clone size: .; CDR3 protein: CATTGDYNEQFF; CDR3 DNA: TGTGCCACGACAGGGGATTACAATGAGCAGTTCTTC
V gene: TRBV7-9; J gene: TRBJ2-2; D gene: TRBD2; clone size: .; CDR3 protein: CASSLASGGGELFF; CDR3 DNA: TGTGCCAGCAGCTTGGCTTCGGGAGGCGGGGAGCTGTTTTTT
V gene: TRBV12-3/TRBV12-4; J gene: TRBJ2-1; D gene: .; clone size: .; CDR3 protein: CASSSRGADIRGNEQFF; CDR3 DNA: TGTGCCAGCAGTTCCCGGGGGGCTGACATAAGGGGGAATGAGCAGTTCTTC
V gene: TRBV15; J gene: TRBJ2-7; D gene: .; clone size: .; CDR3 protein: CATSRDYTGRLEQYF; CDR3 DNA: TGTGCCACCAGCAGAGATTATACCGGACGTTTGGAGCAGTACTTC
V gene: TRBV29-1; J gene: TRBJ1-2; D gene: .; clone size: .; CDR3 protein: CSVDLDIDAGGYTF; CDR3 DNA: TGCAGCGTGGATCTGGACATCGACGCGGGTGGCTACACCTTC
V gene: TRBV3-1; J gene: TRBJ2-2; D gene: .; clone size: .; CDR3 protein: CASSQGRNTGELFF; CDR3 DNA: TGTGCCAGCAGCCAAGGCAGGAACACCGGGGAGCTGTTTTTT
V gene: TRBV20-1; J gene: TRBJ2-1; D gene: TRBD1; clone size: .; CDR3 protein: CSAPWDRGKEQFF; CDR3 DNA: TGCAGTGCTCCGTGGGACAGGGGAAAAGAGCAGTTCTTC
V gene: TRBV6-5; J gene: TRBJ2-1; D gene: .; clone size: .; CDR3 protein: CASTPSGRRNEQFF; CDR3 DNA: TGTGCCAGCACCCCCAGCGGGCGCCGGAATGAGCAGTTCTTC
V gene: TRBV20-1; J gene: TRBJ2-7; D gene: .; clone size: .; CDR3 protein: CSASRGIYEQYF; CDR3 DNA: TGCAGTGCTAGTCGGGGGATATACGAGCAGTACTTC
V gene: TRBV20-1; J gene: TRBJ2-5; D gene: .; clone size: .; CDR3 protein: CSASAGTLQETQYF; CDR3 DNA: TGCAGTGCGAGCGCCGGGACTCTCCAAGAGACCCAGTACTTC
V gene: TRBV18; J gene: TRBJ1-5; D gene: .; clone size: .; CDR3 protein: CASSPQQVRNQPQHF; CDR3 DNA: TGTGCCAGCTCACCACAACAGGTTCGCAATCAGCCCCAGCATTTT
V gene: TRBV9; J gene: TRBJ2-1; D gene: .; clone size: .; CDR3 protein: CASSVATDPRYNEQFF; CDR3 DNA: TGTGCCAGCAGCGTAGCTACGGACCCGCGGTACAATGAGCAGTTCTTC
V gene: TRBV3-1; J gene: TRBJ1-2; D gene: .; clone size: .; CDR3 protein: CASSFGRAANYGYTF; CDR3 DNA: TGTGCCAGCAGCTTCGGTAGGGCGGCGAACTATGGCTACACCTTC
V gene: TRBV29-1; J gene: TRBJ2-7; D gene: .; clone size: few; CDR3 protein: CSVREPGEQYF; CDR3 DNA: TGCAGTGTTCGGGAACCTGGGGAGCAGTACTTC
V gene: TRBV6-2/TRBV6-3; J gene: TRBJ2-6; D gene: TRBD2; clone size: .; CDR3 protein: CASRWTSVAGANVLTF; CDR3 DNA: TGTGCCAGCAGATGGACTAGCGTGGCTGGGGCCAACGTCCTGACTTTC
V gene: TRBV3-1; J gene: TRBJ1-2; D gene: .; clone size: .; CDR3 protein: CASSQHSNYGYTF; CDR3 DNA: TGTGCCAGCAGCCAACACAGTAACTATGGCTACACCTTC
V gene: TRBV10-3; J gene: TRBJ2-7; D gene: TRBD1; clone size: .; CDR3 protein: CAMSVGTGTHEQYF; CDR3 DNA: TGTGCCATGTCCGTTGGGACAGGGACCCACGAGCAGTACTTC
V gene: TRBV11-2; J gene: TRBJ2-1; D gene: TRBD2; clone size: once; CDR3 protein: CASSAGLVNEQFF; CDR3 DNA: TGTGCCAGCAGCGCCGGACTAGTAAATGAGCAGTTCTTC
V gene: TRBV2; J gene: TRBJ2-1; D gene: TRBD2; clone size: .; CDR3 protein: CASKDGSGGNNEQFF; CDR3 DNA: TGTGCCAGCAAAGACGGTAGCGGGGGCAACAATGAGCAGTTCTTC
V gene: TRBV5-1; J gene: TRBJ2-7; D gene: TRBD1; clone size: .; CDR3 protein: CASSWGDRDHEQYF; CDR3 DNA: TGCGCCAGCAGCTGGGGGGACAGGGACCACGAGCAGTACTTC
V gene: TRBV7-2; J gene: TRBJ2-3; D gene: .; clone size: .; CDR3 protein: CASSPTGGGDTQYF; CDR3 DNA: TGTGCCAGCAGCCCAACAGGGGGGGGAGATACGCAGTATTTT
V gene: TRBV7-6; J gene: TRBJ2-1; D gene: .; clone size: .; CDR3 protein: CASSSGGYNEQFF; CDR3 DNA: TGTGCCAGCAGTTCGGGCGGCTACAATGAGCAGTTCTTC
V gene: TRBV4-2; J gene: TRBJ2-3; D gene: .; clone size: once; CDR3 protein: CASSHTGRDTQYF; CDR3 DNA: TGTGCCAGCAGCCATACAGGGAGGGATACGCAGTATTTT
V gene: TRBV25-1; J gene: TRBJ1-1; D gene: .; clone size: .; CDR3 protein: CASSARGYAEAFF; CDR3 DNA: TGTGCCAGCAGTGCTAGGGGATACGCTGAAGCTTTCTTT
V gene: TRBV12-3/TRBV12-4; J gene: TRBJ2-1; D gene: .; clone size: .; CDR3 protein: CASSLLRDEQFF; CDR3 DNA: TGTGCCAGCAGTTTATTACGTGATGAGCAGTTCTTC
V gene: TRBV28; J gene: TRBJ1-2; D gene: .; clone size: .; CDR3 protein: CASSLASNYGYTF; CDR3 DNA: TGTGCCAGCAGCCTTGCCTCTAACTATGGCTACACCTTC
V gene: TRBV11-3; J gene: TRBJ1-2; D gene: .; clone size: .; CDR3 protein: CASSPTRGGGYTF; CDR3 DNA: TGTGCCAGCAGCCCAACCAGGGGAGGAGGCTACACCTTC
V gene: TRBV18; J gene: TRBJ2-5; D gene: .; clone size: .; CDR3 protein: CASSPSQETQYF; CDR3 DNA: TGTGCCAGCTCACCGAGCCAAGAGACCCAGTACTTC
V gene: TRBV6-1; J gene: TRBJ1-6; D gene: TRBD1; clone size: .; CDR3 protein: CASSRTTGAVSSPLHF; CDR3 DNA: TGTGCCAGCAGTAGAACGACAGGGGCAGTCTCTTCACCCCTCCACTTT
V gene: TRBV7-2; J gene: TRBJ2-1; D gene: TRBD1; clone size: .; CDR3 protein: CASSSPDRVVNEQFF; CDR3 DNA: TGTGCCAGCAGCTCCCCTGACAGGGTAGTAAATGAGCAGTTCTTC
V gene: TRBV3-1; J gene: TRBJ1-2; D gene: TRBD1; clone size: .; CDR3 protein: CASSPAPGGTGGYTF; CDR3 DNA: TGTGCCAGCAGCCCCGCCCCAGGGGGCACAGGGGGCTACACCTTC
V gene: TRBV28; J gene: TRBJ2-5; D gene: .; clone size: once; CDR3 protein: CASTVTSSQETQYF; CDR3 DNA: TGTGCCAGCACCGTGACAAGCTCACAAGAGACCCAGTACTTC
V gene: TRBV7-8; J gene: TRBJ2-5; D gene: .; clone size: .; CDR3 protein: CASSLEGLGGEETQYF; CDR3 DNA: TGTGCCAGCAGCTTAGAGGGTCTAGGGGGGGAAGAGACCCAGTACTTC
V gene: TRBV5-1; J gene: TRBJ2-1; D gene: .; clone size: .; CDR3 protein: CASSLWGDYNEQFF; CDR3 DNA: TGCGCCAGCAGCTTGTGGGGCGACTACAATGAGCAGTTCTTC
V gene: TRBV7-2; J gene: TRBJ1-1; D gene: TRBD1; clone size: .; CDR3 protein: CASRTTGGTEAFF; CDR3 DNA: TGTGCCAGCAGGACGACAGGGGGCACTGAAGCTTTCTTT
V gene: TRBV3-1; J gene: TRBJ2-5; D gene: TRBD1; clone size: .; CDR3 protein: CASSPRTGQGETQYF; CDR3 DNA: TGTGCCAGCAGCCCAAGGACAGGGCAGGGAGAGACCCAGTACTTC
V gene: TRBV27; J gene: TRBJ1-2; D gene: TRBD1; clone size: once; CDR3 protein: CASSYGTGDYGYTF; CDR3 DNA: TGTGCCAGCAGTTACGGGACAGGGGACTATGGCTACACCTTC
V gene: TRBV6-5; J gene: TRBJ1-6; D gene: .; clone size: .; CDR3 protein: CASRRRGNSPLHF; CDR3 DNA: TGTGCCAGCAGACGCAGGGGTAATTCACCCCTCCACTTT
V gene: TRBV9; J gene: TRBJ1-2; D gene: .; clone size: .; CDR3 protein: CASSAGHGYTF; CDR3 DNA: TGTGCCAGCAGCGCCGGGCATGGCTACACCTTC
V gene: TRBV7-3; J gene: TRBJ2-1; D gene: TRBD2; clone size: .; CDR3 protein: CASSLASGYNEQFF; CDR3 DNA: TGTGCCAGCAGCTTGGCTAGCGGCTACAATGAGCAGTTCTTC
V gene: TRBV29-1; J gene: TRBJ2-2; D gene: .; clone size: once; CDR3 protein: CSVAGTSNTGELFF; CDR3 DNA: TGCAGCGTTGCCGGGACGTCGAACACCGGGGAGCTGTTTTTT
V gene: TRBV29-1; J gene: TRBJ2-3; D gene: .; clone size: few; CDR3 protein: CSVEGGARTDTQYF; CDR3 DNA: TGCAGCGTTGAAGGAGGGGCTCGGACAGATACGCAGTATTTT